Detailed here is one TCR beta chain. The data were obtained in a study of patients and donors after allogeneic stem cell transplantation. MiXCR, applied by TCRdb to the RT-PCR reads, yields one record per CDR3 protein. The sample records 70,000 to 75,000 distinct CDR3 sequences, around 27% being singletons. The germline V and J ends were trimmed by 1 base and 8 bases, with 12 bases remaining between them. The germline CDR1 and CDR2 sequences are DFQATT and SNEGSKA (reference sequence). CDR3 size: 13 residues. The chain carries TRBV20-1 and TRBJ2-1; D unclear. The source is a human donor who was either an allogeneic HSCT recipient or a stem cell or donor lymphocyte infusion donor (not recorded which). It is not recorded whose cells these are; they may come from a transplant donor. The source material was blood, either unsorted or a sorted T cell fraction (not recorded which). DNA for the CDR3: TGCAGTGCTAGAGTCGGTCCCGGGTATGAGCAGTTCTTC. Its protein product is CSARVGPGYEQFF.